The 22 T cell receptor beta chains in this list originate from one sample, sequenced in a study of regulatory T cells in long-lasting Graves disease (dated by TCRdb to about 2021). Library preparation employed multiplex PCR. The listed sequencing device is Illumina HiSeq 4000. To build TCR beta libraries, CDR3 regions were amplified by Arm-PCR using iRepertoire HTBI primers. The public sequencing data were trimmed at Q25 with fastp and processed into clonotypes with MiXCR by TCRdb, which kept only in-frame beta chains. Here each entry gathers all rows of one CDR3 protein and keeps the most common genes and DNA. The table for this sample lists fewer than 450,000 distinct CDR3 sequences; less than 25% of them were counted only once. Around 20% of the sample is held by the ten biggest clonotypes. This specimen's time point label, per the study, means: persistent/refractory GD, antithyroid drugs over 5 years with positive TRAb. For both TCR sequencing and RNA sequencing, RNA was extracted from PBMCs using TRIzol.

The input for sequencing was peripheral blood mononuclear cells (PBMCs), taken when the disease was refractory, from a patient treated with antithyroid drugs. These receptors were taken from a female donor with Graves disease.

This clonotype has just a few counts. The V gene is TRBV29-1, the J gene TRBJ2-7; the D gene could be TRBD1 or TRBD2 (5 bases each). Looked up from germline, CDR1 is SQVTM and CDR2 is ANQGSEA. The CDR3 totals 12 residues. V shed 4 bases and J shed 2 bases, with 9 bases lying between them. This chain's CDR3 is CSVVTGPYEQYF. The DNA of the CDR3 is TGCAGCGTTGTCACGGGACCCTACGAGCAGTACTTC.

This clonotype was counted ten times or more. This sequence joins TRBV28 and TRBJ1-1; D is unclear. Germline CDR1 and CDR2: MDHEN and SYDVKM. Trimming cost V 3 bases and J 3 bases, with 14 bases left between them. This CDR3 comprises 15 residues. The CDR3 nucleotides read TGTGCCAGCAGTTTCCCCACGTCGCCTCACACTGAAGCTTTCTTT. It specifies CASSFPTSPHTEAFF.

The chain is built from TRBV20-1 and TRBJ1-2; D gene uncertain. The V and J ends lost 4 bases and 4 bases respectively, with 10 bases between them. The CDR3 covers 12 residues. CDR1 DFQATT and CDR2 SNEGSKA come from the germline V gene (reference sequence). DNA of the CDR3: TGCAGTGCTAACCCAGGACTCTATGGCTACACCTTC. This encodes CSANPGLYGYTF.

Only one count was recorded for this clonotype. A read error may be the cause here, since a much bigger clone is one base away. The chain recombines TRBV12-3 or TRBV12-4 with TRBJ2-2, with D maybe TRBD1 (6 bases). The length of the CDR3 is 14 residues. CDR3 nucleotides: TGTGCCAGCAGTTTTACAGGGAACACCGGGGAGCTGCTTTTT. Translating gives CASSFTGNTGELLF.

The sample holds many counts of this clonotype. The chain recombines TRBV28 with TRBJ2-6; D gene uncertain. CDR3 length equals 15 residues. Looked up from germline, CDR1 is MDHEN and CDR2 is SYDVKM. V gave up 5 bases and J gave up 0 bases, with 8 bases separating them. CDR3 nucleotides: TGTGCCAGCAGTCCCTGGGGCTCTGGGGCCAACGTCCTGACTTTC. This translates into CASSPWGSGANVLTF.

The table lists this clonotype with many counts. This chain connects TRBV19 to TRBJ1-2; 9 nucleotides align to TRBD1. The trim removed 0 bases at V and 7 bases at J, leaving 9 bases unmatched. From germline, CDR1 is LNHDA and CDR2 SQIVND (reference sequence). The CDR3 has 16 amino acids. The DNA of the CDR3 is TGTGCCAGTAGTATAGACCGCGCCGGGACAGGGTTTGGCTACACCTTC. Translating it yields CASSIDRAGTGFGYTF.

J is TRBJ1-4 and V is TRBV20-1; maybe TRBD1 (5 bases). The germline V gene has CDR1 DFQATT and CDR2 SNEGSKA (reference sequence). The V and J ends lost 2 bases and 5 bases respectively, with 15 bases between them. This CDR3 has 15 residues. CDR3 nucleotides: TGCAGTGCTAGAAGTCGGGACGATCTAAATGAAAAACTGTTTTTT. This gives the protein CSARSRDDLNEKLFF.

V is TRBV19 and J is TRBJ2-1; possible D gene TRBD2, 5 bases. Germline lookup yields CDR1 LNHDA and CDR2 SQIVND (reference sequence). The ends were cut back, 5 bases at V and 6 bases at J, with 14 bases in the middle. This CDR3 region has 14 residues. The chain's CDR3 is CASSQSLAPNEQFF. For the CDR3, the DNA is TGTGCCAGTAGTCAGTCGCTAGCCCCCAATGAGCAGTTCTTC.

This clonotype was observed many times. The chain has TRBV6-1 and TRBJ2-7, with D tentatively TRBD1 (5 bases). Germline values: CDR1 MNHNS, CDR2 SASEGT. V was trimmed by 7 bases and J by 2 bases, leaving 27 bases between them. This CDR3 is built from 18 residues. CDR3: CASKPTESLRGETYEQYF. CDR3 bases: TGTGCCAGCAAACCGACAGAGTCCTTGAGAGGTGAGACCTACGAGCAGTACTTC.

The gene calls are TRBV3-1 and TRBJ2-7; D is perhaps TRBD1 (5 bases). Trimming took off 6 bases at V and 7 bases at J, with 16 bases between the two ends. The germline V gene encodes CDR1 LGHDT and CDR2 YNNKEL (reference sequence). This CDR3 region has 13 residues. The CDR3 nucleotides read TGTGCCAGCAGACTCTCTAAAAGACAGGAGCAGTACTTC. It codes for CASRLSKRQEQYF.

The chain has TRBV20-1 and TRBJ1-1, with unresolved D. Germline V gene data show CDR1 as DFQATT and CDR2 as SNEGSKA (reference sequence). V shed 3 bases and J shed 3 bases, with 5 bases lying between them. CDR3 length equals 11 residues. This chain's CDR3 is CSARRDTEAFF. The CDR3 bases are TGCAGTGCTAGGCGGGACACTGAAGCTTTCTTT.

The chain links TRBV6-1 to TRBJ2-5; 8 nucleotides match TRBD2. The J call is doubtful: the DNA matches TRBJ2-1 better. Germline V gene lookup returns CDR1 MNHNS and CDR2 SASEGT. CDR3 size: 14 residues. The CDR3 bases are TGTGCCAGCAGTGGGAGCGGGAGAGGCAATGAGCAGTTCTTC. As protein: CASSGSGRGNEQFF.

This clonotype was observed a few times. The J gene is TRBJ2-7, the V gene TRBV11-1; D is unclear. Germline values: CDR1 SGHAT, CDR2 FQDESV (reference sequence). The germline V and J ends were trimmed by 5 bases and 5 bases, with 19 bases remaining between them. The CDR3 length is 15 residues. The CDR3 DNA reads TGTGCCAGCAGCCTCAGACTCCTACCTTTCGACGAGCAGTACTTC. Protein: CASSLRLLPFDEQYF.

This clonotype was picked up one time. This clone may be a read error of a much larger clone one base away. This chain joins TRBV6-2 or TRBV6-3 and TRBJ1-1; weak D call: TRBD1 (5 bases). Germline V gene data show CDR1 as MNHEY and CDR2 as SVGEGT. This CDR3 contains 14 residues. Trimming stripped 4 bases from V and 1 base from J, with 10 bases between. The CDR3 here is CASSSPDTNTEAFF. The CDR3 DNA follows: TGTGCCAGCAGTTCCCCGGACACGAACACTGAAGCTTTCTTT.

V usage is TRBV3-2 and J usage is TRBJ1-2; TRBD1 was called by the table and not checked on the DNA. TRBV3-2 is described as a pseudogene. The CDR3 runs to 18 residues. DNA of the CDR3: TGTGCCAGCAGCCAAGAACTTTGGACGCCAGGGGATCTCTATGGCTACACCTTC. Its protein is CASSQELWTPGDLYGYTF.

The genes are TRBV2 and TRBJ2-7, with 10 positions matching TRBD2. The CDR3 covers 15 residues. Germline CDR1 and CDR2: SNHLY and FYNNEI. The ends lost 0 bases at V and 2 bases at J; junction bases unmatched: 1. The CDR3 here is CASSEALAGAYEQYF. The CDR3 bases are TGTGCCAGCAGTGAAGCTCTAGCGGGAGCCTACGAGCAGTACTTC.

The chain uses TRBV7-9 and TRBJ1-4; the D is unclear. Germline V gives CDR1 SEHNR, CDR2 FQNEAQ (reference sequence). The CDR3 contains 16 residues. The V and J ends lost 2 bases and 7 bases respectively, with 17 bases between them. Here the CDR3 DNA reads TGTGCCAGCAGCTTAAGTTCGGGGTCGTTGGGTGAAAAACTGTTTTTT. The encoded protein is CASSLSSGSLGEKLFF. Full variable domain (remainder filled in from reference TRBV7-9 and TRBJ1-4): DTGVSQNPRHKITKRGQNVTFRCDPISEHNRLYWYRQTLGQGPEFLTYFQNEAQLEKSRLLSDRFSAERPKGSFSTLEIQRTEQGDSAMYLCASSLSSGSLGEKLFFGSGTQLSVL.

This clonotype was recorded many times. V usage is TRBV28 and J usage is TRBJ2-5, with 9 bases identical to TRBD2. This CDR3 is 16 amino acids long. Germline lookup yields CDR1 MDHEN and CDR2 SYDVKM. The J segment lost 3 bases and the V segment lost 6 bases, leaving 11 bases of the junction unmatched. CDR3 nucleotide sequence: TGTGCCAGCAGCAGCGGGAGGTCTCCGAACAAAGAGACCCAGTACTTC. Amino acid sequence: CASSSGRSPNKETQYF.

This CDR3 reads CSVEDGNQPQHF. The CDR3 DNA follows: TGCAGCGTTGAAGACGGTAATCAGCCCCAGCATTTT. The chain combines TRBV29-1 with TRBJ1-5; D call uncertain. V was clipped by 0 bases and J by 4 bases, with 4 bases between them. Germline CDR1 is SQVTM and CDR2 is ANQGSEA. The CDR3 is made up of 12 amino acids.

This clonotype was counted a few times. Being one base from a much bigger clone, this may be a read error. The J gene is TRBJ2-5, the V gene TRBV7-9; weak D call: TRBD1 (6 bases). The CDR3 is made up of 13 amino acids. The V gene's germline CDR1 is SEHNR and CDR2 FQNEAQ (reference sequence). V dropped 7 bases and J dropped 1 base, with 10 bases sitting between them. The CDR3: CASNADSQETQYF. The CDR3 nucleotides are TGTGCCAGCAACGCGGACAGCCAAGAGACCCAGTACTTC.

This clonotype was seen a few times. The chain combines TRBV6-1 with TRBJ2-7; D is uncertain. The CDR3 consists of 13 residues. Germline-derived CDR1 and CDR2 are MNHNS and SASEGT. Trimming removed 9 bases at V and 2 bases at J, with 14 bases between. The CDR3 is CASGIGVPYEQYF. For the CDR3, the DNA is TGTGCCAGTGGAATTGGGGTCCCCTACGAGCAGTACTTC.

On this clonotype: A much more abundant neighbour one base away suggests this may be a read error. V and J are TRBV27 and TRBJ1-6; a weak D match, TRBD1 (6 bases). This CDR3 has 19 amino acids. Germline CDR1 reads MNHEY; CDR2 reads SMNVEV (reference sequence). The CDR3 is CASGLSRVRGSSYNSPLHF. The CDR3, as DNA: TGTGCCAGCGGTTTATCGAGGGTCAGGGGAAGCTCCTATAATTCACCCCTCCACTTT.